This record looks at one T cell receptor (beta chain) sequence and its context. Its target antigen remains unknown. No base quality information exists; no much larger clone differs at one position. After removal of 1 base from V and 2 bases from J, the junction retains 6 bases not matched to a gene. Sequences LGHNT (CDR1) and FRNRAP (CDR2) are obtained from the germline V gene. The CDR3 sequence holds 16 residues, the cysteine and phenylalanine included. Of all the DNA, just the CDR3 is kept, 48 bases in frame from base 1. These data come from a study of molecular identifiers for immune sequencing clone quantification (dated by TCRdb to 2016 to 2018). In terms of the full investigation: In a replicate experiment, RNA from 20,000 or 100,000 naive CD8 T cells was split into five aliquots, four of which were sequenced. The study was a methods study using CD8 T cells to benchmark molecular-identifier clustering-based TCR repertoire sequencing (MIDCIRS) and TCR RNA copy counting. General findings and caveats noted by the study authors: Spiked-in Jurkat TCR RNA equal to a single cell's worth was reported to be detectable even within 1,200,000 naive CD8 T cells. Clones above 20 RNA copies held over 98% of molecules in CMV-specific effector cells but under 1% in naive cells. Naive libraries contained spiked-in Jurkat TCR RNA (approximately nine copies' worth), which is not part of the donor repertoire. Highly expanded clone sizes could be underestimated because identical TCR molecules may share a barcode. Modeling gave about 3 recovered TCR RNA copies per cell versus around 10 by digital PCR, implying about 30% capture efficiency. When barcode sub-clustering was left out, chimeric consensus sequences inflated TCR diversity, with chimeras reaching as high as 47%.

Library prep was done by PCR. Sequenced using a NextSeq 500. Bulk TCR libraries were prepared as previously described, using TCR primers listed in Table S5. The Qiagen AllPrep DNA/RNA kit was used to purify total RNA. Before analysis, reads from multiple sequencing runs of the same library were pooled. Per the original workflow: Reads were retained only if their TCR constant sequence matched exactly, and those retained reads were trimmed to 150 nt and grouped according to their 12-nt molecular barcodes. Within each barcode group, reads were sub-clustered at a 15% Levenshtein threshold, and quality-weighted consensus sequences were built per RNA molecule. Non-functional sequences were removed, as were lower-count sequences one edit away from another. On the basis of fitting two negative binomial distributions, barcode sub-clusters with fewer than 20% of the maximum read count were discarded. The raw public data were reprocessed by TCRdb itself: fastp quality trimming at Q25, MiXCR clonotype calling, in-frame beta chains only. Rows are combined by CDR3 protein, so each entry shows the most common genes and DNA. The V and J calls come from TCRdb's annotation, not from the publication. Here the sample has about half a million distinct CDR3 sequences; roughly 26% occur a single time. Just over 0.75% of the sample is in the top ten clones.

Naive CD8 T cell libraries were made from 20,000 to 1,000,000 sorted cells using 10%, 30% or 50% of purified RNA. Naive CD8 T cells were FACS-sorted as CD8+CD4-CCR7+CD45RA+ on a BD FACSAria II into RLT Plus buffer. To test detection sensitivity, Jurkat RNA equal to around nine TCR copies was added to samples of about 20,000-1,000,000 naive CD8 T cells. CD8 T cells were enriched using RosetteSep CD8+ T Cell Enrichment Cocktail and Ficoll-Paque, and the enriched cells then underwent ACK red cell lysis. Material: naive CD8+ T cells from blood, with Jurkat cell RNA spiked in. Reading the label with the study, this specimen's cell subset or site is: FACS-sorted CD8+CD4-CCR7+CD45RA+ naive T cells. This TCR derives from a human donor in good health. Some libraries in this study had Jurkat cell RNA spiked in. This sequence uses TRBV12-5 and TRBJ2-3, with TRBD2 matching 7 junction bases. The DNA sequence is TGTGCTAGTGGTTTGGGCGGGAGTAGGTCCACAGATACGCAGTATTTT. Translation gives CASGLGGSRSTDTQYF.